A selection of T cell receptor beta chains follows, all from one sample in a study of blood T cells in healthy people across ages. TCRdb redid the calling of the 5' RACE reads with MiXCR, one entry per CDR3 protein. The repertoire holds about 780,000 distinct CDR3 sequences, with about 42% as singletons. The sample consisted of blood. The receptors derive from an elderly man in good health. CDR3s include the opening cysteine and the closing phenylalanine or tryptophan. The D gene is left open where the match is weak. Clone size is not always given. Where it is, it says once, few, many or a class for expanded clones.

v_gene	d_gene	j_gene	abundance	CDR3nt	CDR3aa
TRBV18	TRBD1	TRBJ1-5	NA	TGTGCCAGCTCACCAACAGGGGGCGAGGGCAATCAGCCCCAGCATTTT	CASSPTGGEGNQPQHF
TRBV7-2	TRBD1	TRBJ2-2	NA	TGTGCCAGCACCAACCGCAGGGGGCTTGGGGAGCTGTTTTTT	CASTNRRGLGELFF
TRBV29-1	NA	TRBJ2-3	NA	TGCAGCGTTGAGGACGCCGCTAGCACAGATACGCAGTATTTT	CSVEDAASTDTQYF
TRBV7-2	TRBD2	TRBJ2-1	few	TGTGCCAGCAGCTTCCAGCGGGATCTCAATGAGCAGTTCTTC	CASSFQRDLNEQFF
TRBV6-2/TRBV6-3	TRBD1	TRBJ2-1	NA	TGTGCCAGTTTGTTGGACAGGGGTTACAATGAGCAGTTCTTC	CASLLDRGYNEQFF
TRBV12-3/TRBV12-4	TRBD1	TRBJ1-2	NA	TGTGCCAGCAGTAGAGGACAGGGAGGGGGTGGCTACACCTTC	CASSRGQGGGGYTF
TRBV7-2	NA	TRBJ2-1	few	TGTGCCAGCAGCTTATCTGGCGCCGCCTACAATGAGCAGTTCTTC	CASSLSGAAYNEQFF
TRBV28	NA	TRBJ2-5	NA	TGTGCCAGCAGTCCGTGGATGTACCAAGAGACCCAGTACTTC	CASSPWMYQETQYF
TRBV29-1	NA	TRBJ2-3	many	TGCAGCGAGCGAAAAGACACAGATACGCAGTATTTT	CSERKDTDTQYF
TRBV25-1	TRBD1	TRBJ2-7	few	TGTGCCAGCAGTGCTGATGCGACAGGGTGGACCCACGAGCAGTACTTC	CASSADATGWTHEQYF
TRBV3-1	TRBD2	TRBJ2-7	NA	TGTGCCAGCAGCCAAGATCTGGGACTAGCATACGAGCAGTACTTC	CASSQDLGLAYEQYF
TRBV7-9	NA	TRBJ1-1	NA	TGTGCCAGCAGCTTCACAGAACAGAACACTGAAGCTTTCTTT	CASSFTEQNTEAFF
TRBV5-1	NA	TRBJ2-5	NA	TGCGCCAGCAGCTTGGCCAGTAGGAAAGAGACCCAGTACTTC	CASSLASRKETQYF
TRBV20-1	NA	TRBJ2-3	NA	TGCAGTGCTACCAGGGCGGAGACTAGCACAGATACGCAGTATTTT	CSATRAETSTDTQYF
TRBV7-2	TRBD2	TRBJ2-3	many	TGTGCCAGCAGCTCCGAAAGACTAGCGGGATTCACAGATACGCAGTATTTT	CASSSERLAGFTDTQYF
TRBV4-3	NA	TRBJ1-1	NA	TGCGCCAGCAGCCAATACCAAAAACCGGGACACCTGAACACTGAAGCTTTCTTT	CASSQYQKPGHLNTEAFF
TRBV7-7	TRBD2	TRBJ2-7	NA	TGTGCTAGCAGCTTAGTCCCACTCCTCCCGGGACTAGCGGGAGCATTGTCTCACGAGCAGTACTTC	CASSLVPLLPGLAGALSHEQYF
TRBV20-1	NA	TRBJ2-4	NA	TGCAGTGCTAAGTTCGAGGGTGACAGGCCGGGGAACATTCAGTACTTC	CSAKFEGDRPGNIQYF
TRBV9	TRBD2	TRBJ2-1	NA	TGTGCCAGCAGCGCACTAGCGGGGTTCTACAATGAGCAGTTCTTC	CASSALAGFYNEQFF
TRBV10-3	TRBD1	TRBJ1-2	once	TGTGCCATCAGGGGGACAGGGGGCGACTATGGCTACACCTTC	CAIRGTGGDYGYTF
TRBV3-1	NA	TRBJ2-1	NA	TGTGCCAGCAGCCAAGATGGAAAACACAATGAGCAGTTCTTC	CASSQDGKHNEQFF
TRBV9	NA	TRBJ1-2	NA	TGTGCCAGCAGCCCAGCGACAGGCTCGGGATATGGCTACACCTTC	CASSPATGSGYGYTF
TRBV5-1	TRBD2	TRBJ2-1	many	TGCGCCAGCAGCTTGGGTGTCGGGACTAGCCCCAATGAGCAGTTCTTC	CASSLGVGTSPNEQFF
TRBV5-8	TRBD1	TRBJ1-2	NA	TGTGCCAGCAGCAGCCGGGACAGGCTTTGTGGCTACACCTTC	CASSSRDRLCGYTF
TRBV5-1	TRBD1	TRBJ1-1	NA	TGCGCCAGCAGCCAAACGGACAGGATAAACACTGAAGCTTTCTTT	CASSQTDRINTEAFF
TRBV5-1	TRBD2	TRBJ2-1	many	TGCGCCAGCAGCTTCAATAGCGGGAGGGCCTCCAATGAGCAGTTCTTC	CASSFNSGRASNEQFF
TRBV2	NA	TRBJ2-5	NA	TGTGCCAGCAGTCCCGCGCAGCAAGAGACCCAGTACTTC	CASSPAQQETQYF
TRBV6-4	NA	TRBJ2-5	NA	TGTGCCAGCAGTAGGGATCCCGCCACTGAGCAGTACTTC	CASSRDPATEQYF
TRBV5-1	TRBD2	TRBJ2-1	few	TGCGCCAGCAGTTGGGGTGGCGGGAGGGCCGCCTACAATGAGCAGTTCTTC	CASSWGGGRAAYNEQFF
TRBV6-5	NA	TRBJ1-4	NA	TGTGCCAGCAGCCGCACCGGGTCGGAGGTGTTTTTT	CASSRTGSEVFF
TRBV6-5	NA	TRBJ2-7	few	TGTGCCAGCAGTTCACCACTGGGGGCTCCCGAGCAGTACTTC	CASSSPLGAPEQYF
TRBV12-3/TRBV12-4	NA	TRBJ2-5	NA	TGTGCCAGCAGTCAAGGGGTTCAAGAGACCCAGTACTTC	CASSQGVQETQYF
TRBV7-2	NA	TRBJ1-1	NA	TGTGCCAGCAGCCGCCCGGGGATGGACACTGAAGCTTTCTTT	CASSRPGMDTEAFF
TRBV6-2/TRBV6-3	NA	TRBJ2-7	NA	TGTGCCAGCAGTTTTCGACGTGGCTACGAGCAGTACTTC	CASSFRRGYEQYF
TRBV4-3	TRBD2	TRBJ2-1	NA	TGCGCCAGCAGCCAAGGGCCAGGACTAGCGGGAGGAAACTACAATGAGCAGTTCTTC	CASSQGPGLAGGNYNEQFF
TRBV5-1	TRBD1	TRBJ2-1	NA	TGCGCCAGCAGCGATGGACAGGGGATATACAATGAGCAGTTCTTC	CASSDGQGIYNEQFF
TRBV28	TRBD1	TRBJ2-7	NA	TGTGCCAGCAGTTTGGGACAGGGGCGCCCAAAATCCTACGAGCAGTACTTC	CASSLGQGRPKSYEQYF
TRBV18	TRBD1	TRBJ2-7	NA	TGTGCCAGCTCGCTCCTCGGGTCCAGGGGGAAATACGAGCAGTACTTC	CASSLLGSRGKYEQYF
TRBV12-3/TRBV12-4	NA	TRBJ1-2	NA	TGTGCCAGCAGTTTAGGCAATAACTATGGCTACACCTTC	CASSLGNNYGYTF
TRBV29-1	TRBD1	TRBJ2-2	NA	TGCAGCGTCTGGGGTGACAGGGGTGACACCGGGGAGCTGTTTTTT	CSVWGDRGDTGELFF
TRBV10-3	NA	TRBJ2-6	NA	TGTGCCATCAGTGAAAGGGGGAGCTCTAGGGCCAACGTCCTGACTTTC	CAISERGSSRANVLTF
TRBV20-1	NA	TRBJ2-3	NA	TGCAGTGCTAGTATAAGCGGTCGGGGGCAGGGAATCTCAGATACGCAGTATTTT	CSASISGRGQGISDTQYF
TRBV20-1	NA	TRBJ2-1	few	TGCACCCCGGGGCCTATGGGGCGGGGCAATGAGCAGTTCTTC	CTPGPMGRGNEQFF
TRBV12-3/TRBV12-4	NA	TRBJ2-1	few	TGTGCCAGCAGTTCAGGGGGGATCTACAATGAGCAGTTCTTC	CASSSGGIYNEQFF
TRBV24-1	TRBD2	TRBJ2-7	NA	TGTGCCACCAGTGACTCTGGACTAGCGGGAGGACACTCCTACGAGCAGTACTTC	CATSDSGLAGGHSYEQYF
TRBV6-5	TRBD2	TRBJ2-7	NA	TGTGCCAGCAGTACCCGACTAGCGGGGGGAGGTGGGCTCGACGAGCAGTACTTC	CASSTRLAGGGGLDEQYF
TRBV7-2	TRBD2	TRBJ2-3	many	TGTGCCAGCAGCTCGAGGAGGGGACTAGCGGGAGGGATACGCACAGATACGCAGTATTTT	CASSSRRGLAGGIRTDTQYF
TRBV25-1	NA	TRBJ1-6	NA	TGTGCCAGCAATCCCGCAGGGTCCTCACCCCTCCACTTT	CASNPAGSSPLHF
TRBV6-5	NA	TRBJ2-1	NA	TGTGCCAGCAGTGACTCGAAGGGCCAGGCTGGGTTCTTC	CASSDSKGQAGFF
TRBV28	NA	TRBJ2-7	NA	TGTGCCAGCAGTTCGTCCGGGACCATCGAGCAGTACTTC	CASSSSGTIEQYF
TRBV4-3	NA	TRBJ2-1	few	TGCGCCAGCAGCCAAGAAGGGCTTAACAATGAGCAGTTCTTC	CASSQEGLNNEQFF
TRBV12-3/TRBV12-4	NA	TRBJ2-7	few	TGTGCCAGCAGTTTAAATTGGGGACCCGACTACGAGCAGTACTTC	CASSLNWGPDYEQYF
TRBV27	TRBD2	TRBJ2-1	few	TGTGCCAGCAGTTTGATAGCGGGGGGCCGAAAGCAGTTCTTC	CASSLIAGGRKQFF
TRBV2	TRBD2	TRBJ2-5	few	TGTGCCAGCAACCAGGCGCTCAGCGGGATGGAGACCCAGTACTTC	CASNQALSGMETQYF
TRBV29-1	NA	TRBJ2-7	many	TGCAGCGCCGCAGCATCAAGGGGGAGCTCCTACGAGCAGTACTTC	CSAAASRGSSYEQYF